These 25 T cell receptor beta chains originate from one sample sequenced in a study of blood T cell repertoires in COVID-19. TCRdb keeps only in-frame clones here, not all; method: immunoSEQ multiplex PCR. The table has about half a million clones, roughly 89% seen once. Sequencing was performed on peripheral blood. The receptor source for this set is a young man with COVID-19, enrolled during active disease.

V and J are TRBV5-1 and TRBJ2-1, with a tentative D call TRBD1 (7 bases). Germline CDR1 and CDR2: SGHRS and YFSETQ. V was cut by 1 base and J by 4 bases, with 15 bases left in between. CDR3 length: 16 residues. CDR3 bases: TGCGCCAGCAGCTTGTCGGGGGACAGCCGATACAATGAGCAGTTCTTC. It specifies CASSLSGDSRYNEQFF.

This sequence joins TRBV5-1 and TRBJ2-5, with 14 bases aligning to TRBD2. V shed 4 bases, J shed 4 bases, and the junction held 18 bases outside the gene matches. The CDR3 has 20 amino acids. Germline lookup yields CDR1 SGHRS and CDR2 YFSETQ. The CDR3 sequence is CASSLRWTGLGLAGVETQYF. Written as DNA, the CDR3 is TGCGCCAGCAGCCTAAGATGGACAGGGCTGGGACTAGCGGGGGTAGAGACCCAGTACTTC.

The J gene is TRBJ2-5, the V gene TRBV19; D is perhaps TRBD2 (6 bases). This CDR3 comprises 16 residues. Germline V CDR1 and CDR2: LNHDA, SQIVND (reference sequence). V lost 3 bases and J 4 bases, leaving 18 bases between the germline ends. The CDR3 is CASSIDSGIGGETQYF. CDR3 in DNA: TGTGCCAGTAGTATTGATAGCGGAATAGGTGGAGAGACCCAGTACTTC.

The gene calls are TRBV5-4 and TRBJ1-1; unclear D gene. The germline V gene encodes CDR1 SGHNT and CDR2 YYREEE (reference sequence). Deletions cut 0 bases from V and 0 bases from J, with 9 bases between. CDR3 size: 15 residues. The CDR3 DNA reads TGTGCCAGCAGCTTGGGGAGGGCCATGAACACTGAAGCTTTCTTT. Amino acid sequence: CASSLGRAMNTEAFF. Filled out from reference TRBV5-4 and TRBJ1-1, the complete variable domain reads ETGVTQSPTHLIKTRGQQVTLRCSSQSGHNTVSWYQQALGQGPQFIFQYYREEENGRGNFPPRFSGLQFPNYSSELNVNALELDDSALYLCASSLGRAMNTEAFFGQGTRLTVV.

The rearrangement joins TRBV12-5 to TRBJ1-5; possibly TRBD1 for D (5 bases). Germline values: CDR1 LGHNT, CDR2 FRNRAP. The V end was cut by 0 bases, the J end by 1 base, with 10 bases between. CDR3 length equals 16 residues. The CDR3 loop reads CASGLVAGESNQPQHF. The CDR3 DNA reads TGTGCTAGTGGTTTGGTAGCGGGGGAAAGCAATCAGCCCCAGCATTTT. Complete variable domain (other parts from reference TRBV12-5 and TRBJ1-5): DARVTQTPRHKVTEMGQEVTMRCQPILGHNTVFWYRQTMMQGLELLAYFRNRAPLDDSGMPKDRFSAEMPDATLATLKIQPSEPRDSAVYFCASGLVAGESNQPQHFGDGTRLSIL.

This clone was found once. DNA of the CDR3: TGTGCCAGCAGTCGACTAGCGGGGGGTTCCTACGAGCAGTACTTC. This encodes CASSRLAGGSYEQYF. The chain combines TRBV27 with TRBJ2-7; 13 bases line up with TRBD2. CDR1 is MNHEY and CDR2 is SMNVEV in the germline V gene (reference sequence). Trimming removed 5 bases from V and 1 base from J; junction bases left unmatched: 2. The CDR3 is 15 residues long.

The rearrangement joins TRBV29-1 to TRBJ1-4; D is uncertain. This CDR3 is built from 15 residues. V was pared by 4 bases and J by 0 bases, with 12 bases between. Germline V gene lookup returns CDR1 SQVTM and CDR2 ANQGSEA. The CDR3 reads CSVAGTGATNEKLFF. The CDR3, as DNA: TGCAGCGTTGCGGGCACCGGGGCAACTAATGAAAAACTGTTTTTT.

Only one count was recorded for this clone. This chain uses TRBV11-2 with TRBJ2-7; the match to TRBD2 covers 8 bases. The CDR3 spans 16 residues. CDR1 is SGHAT, CDR2 FQNNGV, per germline. The V segment lost 1 base and the J segment 8 bases; nucleotides outside the gene matches: 13. The CDR3 reads CASSLVVSSGPSKQYF. CDR3 nucleotide sequence: TGTGCCAGCAGCTTAGTAGTGTCTAGCGGGCCCTCCAAGCAGTACTTC.

This chain links TRBV9 with TRBJ1-2; D gene unclear. CDR3 length: 15 residues. V lost 0 bases to trimming and J lost 7 bases, with 16 bases between them. Per germline, CDR1 SGDLS and CDR2 YYNGEE. CDR3 sequence: CASSVGGLRWGGYTF. The CDR3 nucleotides read TGTGCCAGCAGCGTAGGAGGGCTCCGCTGGGGTGGCTACACCTTC.

This sequence joins TRBV20-1 and TRBJ1-2, with D possibly matching TRBD1 (5 bases). In germline, CDR1 is DFQATT, CDR2 SNEGSKA (reference sequence). The CDR3 is made up of 11 amino acids. Trimming stripped 6 bases from V and 6 bases from J, with 11 bases between. Here the CDR3 DNA reads TGCAGTGCCTTTGCAGGGAATGGCTACACCTTC. This encodes CSAFAGNGYTF.

V usage is TRBV7-7 and J usage is TRBJ2-1; D is perhaps TRBD1 (7 bases). V was trimmed by 2 bases and J by 0 bases, leaving 11 bases between them. The CDR3 totals 16 residues. The germline CDR1 and CDR2 sequences are SSHAT and FNYEAQ (reference sequence). The CDR3 sequence is CASSLNRGLSYNEQFF. CDR3 in DNA: TGTGCCAGCAGCTTAAACAGGGGACTCTCCTACAATGAGCAGTTCTTC.

The chain has TRBV24-1 and TRBJ2-4; possibly TRBD1 for D (5 bases). CDR3 size: 17 residues. Looked up from germline, CDR1 is KGHDR and CDR2 is SFDVKD. Trimming removed 4 bases from V and 1 base from J, with 16 bases in between. The CDR3 region is CATSENRLGQAKNIQYF. The CDR3 DNA reads as TGTGCCACCAGTGAGAACAGGCTCGGGCAGGCCAAAAACATTCAGTACTTC.

The CDR3 sequence is CAWSVGTGDSEQYF. The CDR3 nucleotides read TGTGCCTGGAGTGTCGGGACAGGGGATTCCGAGCAGTACTTC. The chain carries TRBV30 and TRBJ2-7; TRBD1 matches at 10 bases. With V trimmed by 0 bases and J by 6 bases, 5 bases remained unmatched. Germline V CDR1 and CDR2: GTSNPN, SVGIG (reference sequence). The CDR3 runs to 14 residues.

The chain employs TRBV10-2 and TRBJ1-5; TRBD1 might be the D (5 bases). There are 16 residues in the CDR3. Germline V gene data show CDR1 as WSHSY and CDR2 as SAAADI. V was trimmed by 8 bases and J by 0 bases, leaving 17 bases between them. DNA of the CDR3: TGCGCCAGCTCTGGGGGGGGACCGACTAGCAATCAGCCCCAGCATTTT. Amino acids: CASSGGGPTSNQPQHF.

The CDR3 protein is CARSTRTGGESGELFF. The CDR3 DNA follows: TGTGCCAGAAGCACAAGGACAGGGGGCGAGTCCGGGGAGCTGTTTTTT. The chain recombines TRBV5-3 with TRBJ2-2; 11 bases are shared with TRBD1. TRBV5-3 belongs to the ORF category, with a function that is uncertain. V gave up 4 bases and J gave up 6 bases; unmatched junction bases: 8. The CDR3 loop spans 16 amino acids.

The table lists this clone with a count of one. The chain uses TRBV11-3 and TRBJ2-5; 11 nucleotides align to TRBD2. Germline V gene sequence: CDR1 SGHNT, CDR2 YENEEA. There are 16 residues in the CDR3. The J segment lost 5 bases and the V segment lost 2 bases, leaving 7 bases of the junction unmatched. The CDR3 protein is CASSLLAGGPLETQYF. DNA for the CDR3: TGTGCCAGCAGCTTATTAGCGGGAGGGCCGTTGGAGACCCAGTACTTC.

This chain links TRBV7-9 with TRBJ2-7, with 7 bases aligning to TRBD2. The CDR3 totals 14 residues. J gave up 6 bases and V 1 base, and 6 bases lay outside the gene matches. CDR1 is SEHNR and CDR2 is FQNEAQ in the germline V gene (reference sequence). CDR3: CASSLEGRAFEQYF. The CDR3, as DNA: TGTGCCAGCAGCTTAGAGGGGAGGGCCTTCGAGCAGTACTTC.

This clone was counted once. The chain couples TRBV12-5 to TRBJ2-7, with TRBD1 identical over 10 bases. Losses at the gene ends were 6 bases for V and 0 bases for J; bases not matched to a gene: 8. Germline V gives CDR1 LGHNT, CDR2 FRNRAP. CDR3 length equals 16 residues. CDR3 DNA sequence: TGTGCTAGTGGGCCGACGTGGACAGGGGGCTCCTACGAGCAGTACTTC. It specifies CASGPTWTGGSYEQYF. Together with reference TRBV12-5 and TRBJ2-7, the CDR3 gives the full variable domain: DARVTQTPRHKVTEMGQEVTMRCQPILGHNTVFWYRQTMMQGLELLAYFRNRAPLDDSGMPKDRFSAEMPDATLATLKIQPSEPRDSAVYFCASGPTWTGGSYEQYFGPGTRLTVT.

This clone appeared a single time. The chain employs TRBV7-3 and TRBJ2-7; possibly TRBD1 for D (6 bases). The ends were cut back, 4 bases at V and 6 bases at J, with 10 bases in the middle. The V gene's germline CDR1 is SGHTA and CDR2 FQGTGA. This CDR3 is 12 amino acids long. The CDR3 region has the DNA TGTGCCAGCAGCTACCAGGGGAGCGAGCAGTACTTC. It codes for CASSYQGSEQYF. Full variable domain (remainder filled in from reference TRBV7-3 and TRBJ2-7): GAGVSQTPSNKVTEKGKYVELRCDPISGHTALYWYRQSLGQGPEFLIYFQGTGAADDSGLPNDRFFAVRPEGSVSTLKIQRTERGDSAVYLCASSYQGSEQYFGPGTRLTVT.

V gene TRBV12-5 combines with J gene TRBJ2-5, with TRBD2 matching 9 bases. Germline CDR1 and CDR2: LGHNT and FRNRAP. The length of the CDR3 is 16 residues. Germline trimming cut 2 bases from V and 3 bases from J; bases unmatched to any gene: 7. CDR3 nucleotides: TGTGCTAGTGGTTTGCCTAGCGGGGTAGGAAAAGAGACCCAGTACTTC. It specifies CASGLPSGVGKETQYF.

The chain uses TRBV18 and TRBJ2-7, with TRBD1 matching 7 bases. The V gene's germline CDR1 is KGHSH and CDR2 LQKENI. The CDR3 is made up of 16 amino acids. V lost 6 bases and J lost 3; bases outside the gene matches: 14. The CDR3 region has the DNA TGTGCCAGCTCCCCTCAGGGGGACATAAGTATCTACGAGCAGTACTTC. Translated: CASSPQGDISIYEQYF.

The CDR3 protein is CATYAGLGYTF. Written as DNA, the CDR3 is TGTGCCACCTACGCGGGGCTAGGCTACACCTTC. The gene calls are TRBV19 and TRBJ1-2; D may be TRBD1 (5 bases). This CDR3 is built from 11 residues. V lost 10 bases, J lost 8 bases, and 14 bases lay in between. Germline assignment: CDR1 LNHDA and CDR2 SQIVND (reference sequence).

The chain joins TRBV27 to TRBJ1-5; 9 nucleotides line up with TRBD1. Germline trimming cut 8 bases from V and 5 bases from J; bases unmatched to any gene: 4. CDR1 is MNHEY and CDR2 is SMNVEV in the germline V gene (reference sequence). The CDR3 extends over 13 amino acids. The CDR3 loop reads CASRTGVDQPQHF. The CDR3 DNA sequence: TGTGCCAGCCGGACAGGGGTTGATCAGCCCCAGCATTTT.

The genes are TRBV6-6 and TRBJ2-5; 9 nucleotides agree with TRBD1. CDR3 length: 14 amino acids. After removal of 7 bases from V and 4 bases from J, the junction contained 7 bases not matched to a gene. Germline loops: CDR1 MNHNY, CDR2 SVGAGI (reference sequence). The CDR3 protein is CASNQDRGVETQYF. CDR3 in DNA: TGTGCCAGCAATCAAGACAGGGGGGTAGAGACCCAGTACTTC.

This chain links TRBV11-2 with TRBJ2-5, with D perhaps matching TRBD2 (7 bases). The V end was cut by 5 bases, the J end by 3 bases, with 16 bases between. The CDR3 sequence is 15 residues long. Germline CDR1 reads SGHAT; CDR2 reads FQNNGV. The CDR3 nucleotides read TGTGCCAGCAGCCAATTAAGGGGGAGGGAAGAGACCCAGTACTTC. It translates to CASSQLRGREETQYF.